Listed here are 32 T cell receptor beta chains from one sample, sequenced in a study of blood T cell repertoires in COVID-19. Sequenced by immunoSEQ multiplex PCR; TCRdb stores in-frame clones only, minus some. The table includes about 160,000 clones, about 86% detected once. Material for sequencing was peripheral blood. The source is a man aged 45-65 years with active or convalescent COVID-19.

The chain joins TRBV4-3 to TRBJ2-3; D possibly corresponds to TRBD2 (7 bases). Germline CDR1 is LGHNA and CDR2 is YSLEER. The CDR3 sequence is 15 residues long. Trimming cost V 0 bases and J 4 bases, with 11 bases left between them. CDR3 region: CASSQDGGASDTQYF. The CDR3 DNA sequence: TGCGCCAGCAGCCAAGATGGGGGGGCCTCAGATACGCAGTATTTT.

The rearrangement joins TRBV3-1 (or the pseudogene TRBV3-2) to TRBJ1-4; 7 positions agree with TRBD1. Germline V gives CDR1 LGHDT, CDR2 YNNKEL (reference sequence). The junction had 7 bases not matched to a gene; V was cut back by 4 bases and J by 5 bases. The CDR3 extends over 15 amino acids. CDR3 in DNA: TGTGCCAGCAGCCCTCGGACAGGAGTAAATGAAAAACTGTTTTTT. Translation gives CASSPRTGVNEKLFF.

J is TRBJ2-5 and V is TRBV27, with 7 positions matching TRBD2. The germline V gene encodes CDR1 MNHEY and CDR2 SMNVEV (reference sequence). Unmatched junction bases numbered 7, after V lost 2 bases and J lost 7 bases. This CDR3 is built from 14 residues. In DNA, the CDR3 is TGTGCCAGCAGTTTAGGAGCGGGGAGGGGGACCCAGTACTTC. This encodes CASSLGAGRGTQYF.

The chain combines TRBV28 with TRBJ2-1; possible D gene TRBD1, 6 bases. V gave up 4 bases and J gave up 3 bases, with 16 bases separating them. The CDR3 is made up of 16 amino acids. Germline CDR1 reads MDHEN; CDR2 reads SYDVKM. The CDR3 region is CASSSNRVLYYNEQFF. CDR3 nucleotide sequence: TGTGCCAGCAGTTCCAACAGGGTTCTTTACTACAATGAGCAGTTCTTC.

The J gene is TRBJ2-3, the V gene TRBV6-5; D gene ambiguous. Germline CDR1 is MNHEY and CDR2 is SVGAGI. The length of the CDR3 is 12 residues. V lost 5 bases and J 2 bases, leaving 5 bases between the germline ends. CDR3 region: CASSPFTDTQYF. The DNA for the CDR3 is TGTGCCAGCAGTCCCTTCACAGATACGCAGTATTTT.

The chain couples TRBV7-3 to TRBJ2-5, with D tentatively TRBD2 (6 bases). This CDR3 is 15 amino acids long. V dropped 0 bases and J dropped 5 bases, with 13 bases sitting between them. Germline V gene sequence: CDR1 SGHTA, CDR2 FQGTGA. CDR3 sequence: CASSLTPWRGETQYF. The DNA of the CDR3 is TGTGCCAGCAGCTTAACCCCCTGGAGGGGTGAGACCCAGTACTTC.

The chain combines TRBV12-3 or TRBV12-4 with TRBJ2-4; no reliable D call. There are 12 residues in the CDR3. V was trimmed by 2 bases and J by 7 bases, leaving 6 bases between them. This CDR3 reads CASSLLRNIQYF. CDR3 nucleotides: TGTGCCAGCAGTTTATTGAGGAACATTCAGTACTTC.

The chain couples TRBV25-1 to TRBJ2-6; a weak D match, TRBD2 (5 bases). The V gene's germline CDR1 is MGHDK and CDR2 SYGVNS. Between the trimmed V and J ends, which lost 2 bases and 0 bases, there was a span of 11 bases. This CDR3 spans 17 amino acids. CDR3 residues: CASSEPGLSSGANVLTF. The CDR3 coding sequence is TGTGCCAGCAGTGAACCCGGACTGTCCTCTGGGGCCAACGTCCTGACTTTC.

The CDR3 coding sequence is TGTGCCAGCATAAGCTCCCGGAACACTGAAGCTTTCTTT. This encodes CASISSRNTEAFF. The V gene is TRBV6-5, the J gene TRBJ1-1; D remains ambiguous. Germline CDR1 is MNHEY and CDR2 is SVGAGI. V dropped 7 bases and J dropped 1 base, with 10 bases sitting between them. The CDR3 spans 13 residues.

The rearrangement uses TRBV28 and TRBJ1-5, with 10 bases identical to TRBD1. This CDR3 spans 14 amino acids. The junction had 4 bases not matched to a gene; V was cut back by 4 bases and J by 7 bases. Germline-derived CDR1 and CDR2 are MDHEN and SYDVKM. The CDR3 protein is CASSSGTGVQPQHF. The CDR3 DNA sequence: TGTGCCAGCAGTTCGGGGACAGGGGTGCAGCCCCAGCATTTT.

V usage is TRBV9 and J usage is TRBJ2-2, with 8 bases that match TRBD1. Unmatched junction bases numbered 5, after V lost 4 bases and J lost 3 bases. There are 15 residues in the CDR3. Germline V gives CDR1 SGDLS, CDR2 YYNGEE. The CDR3 nucleotides are TGTGCCAGCAGCACAACGGGACAGGACACCGGGGAGCTGTTTTTT. Its protein is CASSTTGQDTGELFF.

The chain links TRBV20-1 to TRBJ1-6; D not resolved. Trimming cost V 0 bases and J 14 bases, with 8 bases left between them. Germline V CDR1 and CDR2: DFQATT, SNEGSKA (reference sequence). The CDR3 consists of 11 residues. CDR3 region: CSARDRLALHF. The CDR3 nucleotides read TGCAGTGCTAGAGATCGTTTAGCCCTCCACTTT.

The chain recombines TRBV5-4 with TRBJ1-1; tentative D call: TRBD1 (6 bases). Trimming pared 4 bases from V and 2 bases from J, leaving 12 bases between. The CDR3 extends over 14 amino acids. Germline V gene data show CDR1 as SGHNT and CDR2 as YYREEE (reference sequence). In DNA, the CDR3 is TGTGCCAGCAGCCAAACAGGGATTAACACTGAAGCTTTCTTT. This sequence encodes CASSQTGINTEAFF.

The genes are TRBV6-6 and TRBJ2-5; 9 nucleotides agree with TRBD2. J was trimmed by 6 bases and V by 5 bases; bases with no gene match: 16. The CDR3 is 17 amino acids. CDR1 and CDR2 from the germline V gene are MNHNY and SVGAGI (reference sequence). The CDR3 region is CASSQIEGAGGRKTQYF. In nucleotides, the CDR3 is TGTGCCAGCAGTCAAATCGAAGGGGCGGGGGGGCGAAAGACCCAGTACTTC.

This clone was counted a few times. The genes are TRBV13 and TRBJ1-6; the match to TRBD1 covers 8 bases. V shed 7 bases, J shed 9 bases, and the junction held 8 bases outside the gene matches. CDR3 size: 14 residues. Per germline, CDR1 PRHDT and CDR2 FYEKMQ (reference sequence). The CDR3 DNA reads as TGTGCCAGCAAGCAGACAGGGGCAGCTTCACCCCTCCACTTT. Its translation: CASKQTGAASPLHF. Variable domain in full (rest from reference TRBV13 and TRBJ1-6): AAGVIQSPRHLIKEKRETATLKCYPIPRHDTVYWYQQGPGQDPQFLISFYEKMQSDKGSIPDRFSAQQFSDYHSELNMSSLELGDSALYFCASKQTGAASPLHFGNGTRLTVT.

The chain has TRBV7-9 and TRBJ2-1; D uncertain. This CDR3 has 12 residues. The germline V gene has CDR1 SEHNR and CDR2 FQNEAQ (reference sequence). Trimming pared 3 bases from V and 5 bases from J, leaving 5 bases between. The CDR3 sequence is CASSFGNNEQFF. The DNA for the CDR3 is TGTGCCAGCAGCTTTGGCAACAATGAGCAGTTCTTC.

The table lists this clone with a count of one. The rearrangement joins TRBV2 to TRBJ2-1; D is unresolved. The CDR3 sequence is 13 residues long. Germline assignment: CDR1 SNHLY and CDR2 FYNNEI. V was clipped by 3 bases and J by 5 bases, with 8 bases between them. The CDR3 reads CASSDFGNNEQFF. CDR3 DNA sequence: TGTGCCAGCAGTGATTTCGGTAACAATGAGCAGTTCTTC.

The chain carries TRBV12-5 and TRBJ2-2; weak D call: TRBD2 (6 bases). The CDR3 is 16 residues long. The V and J ends lost 4 bases and 0 bases respectively, with 12 bases between them. Germline CDR1 reads LGHNT; CDR2 reads FRNRAP. This CDR3 is CASGWGVGTNTGELFF. In nucleotides, the CDR3 is TGTGCTAGTGGTTGGGGGGTCGGTACGAACACCGGGGAGCTGTTTTTT.

V usage is TRBV4-1 and J usage is TRBJ1-2; D not resolved. The V and J ends lost 0 bases and 4 bases respectively, with 9 bases between them. CDR3 length: 14 amino acids. Germline values: CDR1 MGHRA, CDR2 YSYEKL. CDR3 coding DNA: TGCGCCAGCAGCCAAGAAGCCAGCGCCTATGGCTACACCTTC. Translated: CASSQEASAYGYTF.

Worth noting for this clone: In the same sample, other DNA sequences code for this CDR3. The V gene is TRBV7-3, the J gene TRBJ1-1; 8 nucleotides line up with TRBD1. CDR1 and CDR2 from the germline V gene are SGHTA and FQGTGA. The junction had 4 bases not matched to a gene; V was cut back by 5 bases and J by 2 bases. The CDR3 consists of 14 residues. The CDR3 reads CASSPGQGNTEAFF. CDR3 in DNA: TGTGCCAGCAGCCCCGGACAGGGAAACACTGAAGCTTTCTTT.

The chain couples TRBV5-6 to TRBJ1-2, with D tentatively TRBD1 (6 bases). The CDR3 is 16 residues long. Trimming shortened V by 5 bases and J by 4 bases, and 21 bases separated the two germline ends. Germline V gene data show CDR1 as SGHDT and CDR2 as YYEEEE. The CDR3 is CASRLETGSKSYGYTF. CDR3 DNA sequence: TGTGCCAGCAGATTAGAGACAGGTTCAAAAAGCTATGGCTACACCTTC.

The CDR3: CASSPRDRTYEQYF. CDR3 nucleotide sequence: TGTGCCAGCTCACCCCGAGACAGGACCTACGAGCAGTACTTC. The chain recombines TRBV18 with TRBJ2-7; maybe TRBD1 (6 bases). Germline V CDR1 and CDR2: KGHSH, LQKENI. The germline V and J ends were trimmed by 3 bases and 2 bases, with 11 bases remaining between them. CDR3 length: 14 residues.

The rearrangement joins TRBV7-2 to TRBJ1-6; maybe TRBD1 (6 bases). Deletions cut 3 bases from V and 10 bases from J, with 10 bases between. This CDR3 region has 13 residues. The germline CDR1 and CDR2 sequences are SGHTA and FQGNSA. Written as DNA, the CDR3 is TGTGCCAGCAGCTTTAACAGGGAGTCACCCCTCCACTTT. Protein product: CASSFNRESPLHF. Full variable domain (outside the CDR3, taken from reference TRBV7-2 and TRBJ1-6): GAGVSQSPSNKVTEKGKDVELRCDPISGHTALYWYRQSLGQGLEFLIYFQGNSAPDKSGLPSDRFSAERTGGSVSTLTIQRTQQEDSAVYLCASSFNRESPLHFGNGTRLTVT.

J is TRBJ2-1 and V is TRBV29-1; 8 bases are a match to TRBD2. Germline lookup yields CDR1 SQVTM and CDR2 ANQGSEA. The CDR3 contains 15 residues. The V gene end was trimmed by 1 base and the J gene end by 3 bases; junction bases not matched to a gene: 5. The CDR3 sequence is CSVEGSGSGYNEQFF. CDR3 DNA: TGCAGCGTTGAAGGGAGCGGGAGCGGCTACAATGAGCAGTTCTTC.

V and J are TRBV11-2 and TRBJ2-4, with TRBD1 identical over 9 bases. With 4 bases clipped from V and 1 base from J, the junction kept 2 bases outside the gene matches. Germline CDR1 is SGHAT and CDR2 is FQNNGV. The length of the CDR3 is 15 residues. The CDR3 spells CASSSTGGAKNIQYF. The CDR3 bases are TGTGCCAGCAGCTCTACAGGGGGCGCCAAAAACATTCAGTACTTC. The full variable domain, in which reference TRBV11-2 and TRBJ2-4 provide the parts outside the CDR3, is EAGVAQSPRYKIIEKRQSVAFWCNPISGHATLYWYQQILGQGPKLLIQFQNNGVVDDSQLPKDRFSAERLKGVDSTLKIQPAKLEDSAVYLCASSSTGGAKNIQYFGAGTRLSVL.

The chain carries TRBV11-3 and TRBJ2-3; D perhaps matches TRBD2 (6 bases). V lost 6 bases and J lost 2, with 18 bases in between. Germline-derived CDR1 and CDR2 are SGHNT and YENEEA. The CDR3 is made up of 16 amino acids. The CDR3: CASSWGFSGNTDTQYF. CDR3 DNA: TGTGCCAGCAGTTGGGGGTTTAGCGGAAACACAGATACGCAGTATTTT.

The chain is built from TRBV7-2 and TRBJ1-6; 9 bases are shared with TRBD1. The CDR3 covers 17 residues. J was trimmed by 7 bases and V by 1 base; bases with no gene match: 8. Looked up from germline, CDR1 is SGHTA and CDR2 is FQGNSA. The CDR3 loop is CASSLVKRTGVNSPLHF. In nucleotides, the CDR3 is TGTGCCAGCAGCTTAGTAAAGCGGACAGGGGTCAATTCACCCCTCCACTTT.

This chain connects TRBV7-3 to TRBJ2-3; 11 positions match TRBD1. In germline, CDR1 is SGHTA, CDR2 FQGTGA. J lost 8 bases, V lost 6 bases, and 10 bases had no gene match. The CDR3 has 15 amino acids. CDR3 sequence (DNA): TGTGCCAGCAGTTCACGGGACAGGGGGTTTGGTACGCAGTATTTT. As protein: CASSSRDRGFGTQYF.

The chain joins TRBV5-1 to TRBJ1-4, with TRBD1 matching over 7 bases. This CDR3 contains 14 residues. Germline CDR1 and CDR2: SGHRS and YFSETQ. After removal of 2 bases from V and 8 bases from J, the junction contained 6 bases not matched to a gene. CDR3 bases: TGCGCCAGCAGCTTATCGAGGGGGCGAGAAAAACTGTTTTTT. It encodes CASSLSRGREKLFF.

This clone was detected only a few times. The rearrangement uses TRBV27 and TRBJ1-3, with a weak D call TRBD1 (5 bases). CDR3 length: 16 amino acids. Trimming shortened V by 7 bases and J by 0 bases, and 16 bases separated the two germline ends. Looked up from germline, CDR1 is MNHEY and CDR2 is SMNVEV (reference sequence). The CDR3 region is CASTEAGRLSGNTIYF. The DNA for the CDR3 is TGTGCCAGCACCGAAGCGGGACGGCTCTCTGGAAACACCATATATTTT.

The J gene is TRBJ1-6, the V gene TRBV5-1, with a weak D call TRBD1 (6 bases). Trimming removed 0 bases at V and 11 bases at J, with 27 bases between. Germline V gives CDR1 SGHRS, CDR2 YFSETQ. The CDR3 has 19 residues. This chain's CDR3 is CASSLAGSAVEQGTPPLHF. For the CDR3, the DNA is TGCGCCAGCAGCTTGGCCGGTTCTGCTGTGGAACAGGGAACCCCACCCCTCCACTTT.

This clone was seen only once. The rearrangement joins TRBV4-3 to TRBJ2-2, with 15 bases identical to TRBD2. Germline V gene data show CDR1 as LGHNA and CDR2 as YSLEER. With 1 base clipped from V and 7 bases from J, the junction kept 4 bases outside the gene matches. The CDR3 is made up of 17 amino acids. As DNA, the CDR3 is TGCGCCAGCAGCCAAGGGGGGACTAGCGGGAGGTACGGGGAGCTGTTTTTT. Protein: CASSQGGTSGRYGELFF.